The 20 T cell receptor beta chains presented below share a single source sample, sequenced in a study of CD8 T cells in ankylosing spondylitis. TCRdb reprocessed the 5' RACE reads with MiXCR, giving one entry per CDR3 protein. The table has under 170,000 distinct CDR3 sequences, around 42% seen once. What was sequenced was synovial fluid, either unsorted or a sorted T cell fraction (not recorded which). These receptors were collected from a male donor with ankylosing spondylitis.

V usage is TRBV29-1 and J usage is TRBJ2-5; D ambiguous. This CDR3 region has 13 residues. Germline CDR1 reads SQVTM; CDR2 reads ANQGSEA. V was trimmed by 3 bases and J by 0 bases, leaving 8 bases between them. The CDR3 here is CSVDPEYQETQYF. For the CDR3, the DNA is TGCAGCGTTGACCCGGAGTACCAAGAGACCCAGTACTTC.

The chain combines TRBV7-2 with TRBJ2-1, with D possibly matching TRBD2 (7 bases). Germline V gene lookup returns CDR1 SGHTA and CDR2 FQGNSA. Trimming shortened V by 1 base and J by 2 bases, and 9 bases separated the two germline ends. CDR3 length equals 15 residues. CDR3 in amino acids: CASSLGGGPYNEQFF. CDR3 bases: TGTGCCAGCAGCTTAGGGGGGGGGCCCTACAATGAGCAGTTCTTC.

This clonotype was seen many times. The V call is TRBV29-1, the J call TRBJ2-1; D ambiguous. CDR3 length: 15 amino acids. The V gene lost 1 base and the J gene lost 3 bases, with 13 bases spanning the gap. CDR1 and CDR2 from the germline V gene are SQVTM and ANQGSEA. The CDR3 DNA reads as TGCAGCGTTGAAGTAATCGGACGGAACTACAATGAGCAGTTCTTC. Residues: CSVEVIGRNYNEQFF.

A remark on this clonotype: Germline is not matched at one junction end, which may reflect a read error. V and J are TRBV15 and TRBJ2-3, with 8 nucleotides matching TRBD1. CDR1 and CDR2 from the germline V gene are LNHNV and YYDKDF (reference sequence). This CDR3 is 16 amino acids long. CDR3: CATGRDDRGRADTQYF. As DNA, the CDR3 is TGTGCCACCGGCAGAGACGACAGGGGTCGTGCAGATACGCAGTATTTT.

This clonotype was recorded at least ten times. This chain uses TRBV5-4 with TRBJ1-1; TRBD1 is a possible D gene (5 bases). The germline V gene encodes CDR1 SGHNT and CDR2 YYREEE (reference sequence). This CDR3 is 15 amino acids long. V dropped 9 bases and J dropped 3 bases, with 21 bases sitting between them. The CDR3 DNA reads TGTGCCACCTTTCCGGGACGGGGTCGGGACACTGAAGCTTTCTTT. This encodes CATFPGRGRDTEAFF.

The chain recombines TRBV7-9 with TRBJ2-1; D remains ambiguous. Germline-derived CDR1 and CDR2 are SEHNR and FQNEAQ (reference sequence). V was clipped by 4 bases and J by 13 bases, with 17 bases between them. The CDR3 totals 13 residues. The CDR3 DNA reads TGTGCCAGCAGCTCATACGTGGGGATTATACAGTTCTTC. Its protein product is CASSSYVGIIQFF.

The chain uses TRBV4-2 and TRBJ2-2; 9 nucleotides line up with TRBD2. The ends lost 1 base at V and 1 base at J; junction bases unmatched: 4. The CDR3 is 17 residues long. Germline CDR1 LGHNA, CDR2 YNFKEQ. The CDR3 region is CASSQVLAGENTGELFF. In DNA form, the CDR3 reads TGTGCCAGCAGCCAAGTATTAGCGGGGGAGAACACCGGGGAGCTGTTTTTT.

This clonotype was counted a few times. The V call is TRBV7-2, the J call TRBJ2-7, with TRBD2 matching over 7 bases. Germline-derived CDR1 and CDR2 are SGHTA and FQGNSA. The CDR3 length is 18 residues. With V trimmed by 0 bases and J by 8 bases, 19 bases remained unmatched. The CDR3 spells CASSLAGGQITYDTQQYF. DNA for the CDR3: TGTGCCAGCAGCTTAGCGGGAGGGCAAATCACCTACGACACTCAGCAGTACTTC.

The chain employs TRBV10-3 and TRBJ2-1; D remains unclear. Between the trimmed V and J ends, which lost 0 bases and 5 bases, there was a span of 20 bases. The CDR3 is made up of 18 amino acids. CDR1 and CDR2 from the germline V gene are ENHRY and SYGVKD. Written as DNA, the CDR3 is TGTGCCATCAGTGAGTCGAGGCTAGTTTCATTGCCTCACAATGAGCAGTTCTTC. Protein: CAISESRLVSLPHNEQFF.

This clonotype has a handful of counts. The chain uses TRBV10-3 and TRBJ1-2; D unresolved. Between the trimmed V and J ends, which lost 4 bases and 2 bases, there was a span of 8 bases. Germline CDR1 is ENHRY and CDR2 is SYGVKD. This CDR3 is built from 13 residues. The CDR3 DNA is TGTGCCATCAGTGGACCGCAGAACTATGGCTACACCTTC. Amino acid sequence: CAISGPQNYGYTF.

The rearrangement uses TRBV7-6 and TRBJ2-7; D may correspond to TRBD1 or TRBD2 (5 bases each). This CDR3 contains 15 residues. The V gene lost 2 bases and the J gene lost 2 bases, with 13 bases spanning the gap. Germline V lookup: CDR1 SGHVS, CDR2 FNYEAQ. The CDR3 DNA sequence: TGTGCCAGCAGCTTAAGCAGTGGGACCACCTACGAGCAGTACTTC. Encoded protein: CASSLSSGTTYEQYF.

The J gene is TRBJ2-1, the V gene TRBV3-1; no clear D gene. CDR1 and CDR2 (germline): LGHDT, YNNKEL (reference sequence). V lost 2 bases and J lost 9, with 5 bases in between. The CDR3 spans 11 residues. The CDR3 bases are TGTGCCAGCAGCCAATGGGTTGAGCAGTTCTTC. Amino acids: CASSQWVEQFF.

This clonotype occurred once. This sequence joins TRBV6-2 or TRBV6-3 and TRBJ1-1; 10 bases fit TRBD1. Germline V gene sequence: CDR1 MNHEY, CDR2 SVGEGT. V lost 4 bases, J lost 5 bases, and 7 bases stayed unmatched. CDR3 length equals 15 residues. The CDR3 coding sequence is TGTGCCAGCAGTTTCCGACCGGGACAGGGGACTGAAGCTTTCTTT. This sequence encodes CASSFRPGQGTEAFF.

The rearrangement links TRBV4-3 to TRBJ2-1; the match to TRBD2 covers 10 bases. The CDR3 runs 17 residues. V was pared by 1 base and J by 9 bases, with 12 bases of the junction left unmatched. Germline values: CDR1 LGHNA, CDR2 YSLEER. The DNA for the CDR3 is TGCGCCAGCAGCCAAGCCACCGGGACTAGCGCTTTTATTGAGCAGTTCTTC. Residues: CASSQATGTSAFIEQFF.

The chain combines TRBV7-2 with TRBJ2-2, with D unclear. Between the trimmed V and J ends, which lost 1 base and 6 bases, there was a span of 12 bases. CDR3 length: 15 amino acids. The germline V gene has CDR1 SGHTA and CDR2 FQGNSA. The CDR3 region is CASSLVMWVAGELFF. For the CDR3, the DNA is TGTGCCAGCAGCTTAGTTATGTGGGTGGCCGGGGAGCTGTTTTTT.

The chain couples TRBV20-1 to TRBJ1-1, with unresolved D. Germline loops: CDR1 DFQATT, CDR2 SNEGSKA (reference sequence). Trimming cost V 6 bases and J 13 bases, with 15 bases left between them. This CDR3 region has 10 residues. The CDR3 here is CSAVPPWSFF. The CDR3 DNA follows: TGCAGTGCCGTCCCACCTTGGAGTTTCTTT.

The genes are TRBV11-1 and TRBJ2-1, with TRBD2 matching over 7 bases. The germline V gene encodes CDR1 SGHAT and CDR2 FQDESV (reference sequence). The CDR3 loop spans 18 amino acids. V was clipped by 5 bases and J by 3 bases; unmatched bases: 16. CDR3 region: CASSRAPTASGYYNEQFF. CDR3 bases: TGTGCCAGCAGCCGTGCCCCTACTGCTAGCGGATACTACAATGAGCAGTTCTTC.

V is TRBV28 and J is TRBJ1-5; a weak D match, TRBD1 (6 bases). This CDR3 has 15 amino acids. Trimming pared 7 bases from V and 6 bases from J, leaving 19 bases between. The germline V gene encodes CDR1 MDHEN and CDR2 SYDVKM. CDR3 in DNA: TGTGCCAGCACCAAATGGCCCGGGGGGCTTCAGCCCCAGCATTTT. Its protein product is CASTKWPGGLQPQHF.

This chain connects TRBV28 to TRBJ1-5, with D tentatively TRBD1 (6 bases). The V end lost 5 bases, the J end lost 4 bases, and 15 bases lay between the germline ends. This CDR3 has 15 amino acids. Per the germline V gene, CDR1 is MDHEN and CDR2 is SYDVKM. CDR3 sequence: CASSLGQRLNQPQHF. DNA for the CDR3: TGTGCCAGCAGTCTCGGACAGCGACTAAATCAGCCCCAGCATTTT.

This chain uses TRBV4-3 with TRBJ2-1, with D perhaps matching TRBD1 (5 bases). Germline-derived CDR1 and CDR2 are LGHNA and YSLEER. CDR3 length: 15 residues. V gave up 2 bases and J gave up 7 bases, with 15 bases separating them. The CDR3: CASSQIPHRHNEQFF. For the CDR3, the DNA is TGCGCCAGCAGCCAAATTCCCCACAGGCATAATGAGCAGTTCTTC.